The clone carrying this T cell receptor (beta chain) was seen only a few times. Its antigen remains unidentified. The data originate from a study of T cells in Graves' hyperthyroidism and ophthalmopathy. Study outcomes and limitations: The model made its ophthalmopathy prediction, and onset followed a median around six months later.

The TCR beta CDR3 regions underwent amplification using RNA transcripts as the source. During a first-round RT-PCR of the TCR CDR3, the HTBI primer set was used. TCRdb re-analysed the multiplex PCR reads in MiXCR, keeping a single row per CDR3 protein. The sample includes 480,000 or so distinct CDR3 sequences, around 50% of them seen just once. Germline V gene data show CDR1 as SGDLS and CDR2 as YYNGEE. The V gene lost 0 bases and the J gene lost 6 bases, with 15 bases spanning the gap. The CDR3 is made up of 15 amino acids. Uncontrolled infection, other autoimmune disease, pregnancy and lactation each barred patients from inclusion.

This sequence originates from an adult woman with Graves' disease, either hyperthyroidism or ophthalmopathy (not recorded which). Material for sequencing was peripheral blood or thyroid tissue (not recorded which). The rearrangement links TRBV9 to TRBJ1-1; D may be TRBD1 (5 bases). In nucleotides, the CDR3 is TGTGCCAGCAGCGTAGGCGGCTGGGGGGGGGCTGAAGCTTTCTTT. Amino acid sequence: CASSVGGWGGAEAFF.